The clone carrying this TCR beta chain was observed a single time. Its target is not known. This sample stems from a study of T cell repertoires and Cas9 in healthy adults. Study-wide background: SpCas9-reactive CD4 and CD8 T cells were characterized for potency, cytotoxicity and lineage. General study findings and limits: SpCas9-reactive effector T cells were reportedly restrained in vitro by SpCas9-reactive regulatory T cells.

The assay was immunoSEQ multiplex PCR, and TCRdb's table has in-frame clones only and misses some. The table has more than 20,000 clones, roughly nine tenths seen once. The V end lost 2 bases, the J end lost 2 bases, and 9 bases lay between the germline ends. This CDR3 has 15 amino acids. Germline V gene lookup returns CDR1 MGHRA and CDR2 YSYEKL. The receptor was isolated from a human donor in good health. The chain joins TRBV4-1 to TRBJ1-4; no definite D call. The specimen was CD4+ effector T cells (CD127+, CD25-, CD137-, CD154-) from PBMCs; culture status not recorded. The CDR3 nucleotides read TGCGCCAGCAGCCAATTCGCCGGGACTAATGAAAAACTGTTTTTT. This translates into CASSQFAGTNEKLFF.